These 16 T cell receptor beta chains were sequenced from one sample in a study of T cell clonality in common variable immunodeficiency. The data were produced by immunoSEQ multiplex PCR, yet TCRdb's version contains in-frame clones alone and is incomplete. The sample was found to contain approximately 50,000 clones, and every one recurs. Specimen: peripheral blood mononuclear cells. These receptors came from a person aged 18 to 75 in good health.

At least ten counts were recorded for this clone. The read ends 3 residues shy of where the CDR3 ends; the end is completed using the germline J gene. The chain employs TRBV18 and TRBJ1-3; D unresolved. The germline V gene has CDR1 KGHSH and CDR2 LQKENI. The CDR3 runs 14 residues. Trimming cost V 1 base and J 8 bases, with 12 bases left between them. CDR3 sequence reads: CASSPQSGLDTIYF. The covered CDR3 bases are TGTGCCAGCTCACCACAATCCGGGTTGGACACC. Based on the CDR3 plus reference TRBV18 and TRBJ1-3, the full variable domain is NAGVMQNPRHLVRRRGQEARLRCSPMKGHSHVYWYRQLPEEGLKFMVYLQKENIIDESGMPKERFSAEFPKEGPSILRIQQVVRGDSAAYFCASSPQSGLDTIYFGEGSWLTVV.

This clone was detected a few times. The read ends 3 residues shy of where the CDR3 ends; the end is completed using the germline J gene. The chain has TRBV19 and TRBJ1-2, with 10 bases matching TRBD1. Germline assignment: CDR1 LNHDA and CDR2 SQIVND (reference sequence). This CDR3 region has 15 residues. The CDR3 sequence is CASSRPGTGASGYTF. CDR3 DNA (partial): TGTGCCAGTAGCCGACCCGGGACAGGGGCTAGCGGC.

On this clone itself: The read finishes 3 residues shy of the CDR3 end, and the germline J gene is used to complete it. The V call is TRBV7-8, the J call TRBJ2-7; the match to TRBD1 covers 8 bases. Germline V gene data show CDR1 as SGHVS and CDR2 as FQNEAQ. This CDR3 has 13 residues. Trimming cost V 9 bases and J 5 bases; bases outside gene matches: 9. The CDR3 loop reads CASYRQGSDEQYF. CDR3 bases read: TGTGCCAGTTACCGACAGGGGTCAGACGAG.

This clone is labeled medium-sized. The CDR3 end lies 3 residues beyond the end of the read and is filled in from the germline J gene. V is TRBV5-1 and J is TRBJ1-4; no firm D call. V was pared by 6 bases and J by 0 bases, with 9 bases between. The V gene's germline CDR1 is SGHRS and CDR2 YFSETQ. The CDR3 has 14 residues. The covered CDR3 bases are TGCGCCAGCAAAGAGCAGGCAACTAATGAAAAA. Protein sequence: CASKEQATNEK. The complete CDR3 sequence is CASKEQATNEKLFF. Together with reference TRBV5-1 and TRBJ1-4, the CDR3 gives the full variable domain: KAGVTQTPRYLIKTRGQQVTLSCSPISGHRSVSWYQQTPGQGLQFLFEYFSETQRNKGNFPGRFSGRQFSNSRSEMNVSTLELGDSALYLCASKEQATNEKLFFGSGTQLSVL.

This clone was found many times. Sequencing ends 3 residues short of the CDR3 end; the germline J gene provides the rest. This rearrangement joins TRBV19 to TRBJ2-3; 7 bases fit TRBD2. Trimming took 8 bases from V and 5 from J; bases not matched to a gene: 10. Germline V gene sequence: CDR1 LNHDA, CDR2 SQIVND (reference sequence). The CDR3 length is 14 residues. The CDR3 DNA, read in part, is TGTGCCAGTTCCCTTGATAAGCGGGGAGATACG. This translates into CASSLDKRGDT. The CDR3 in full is CASSLDKRGDTQYF.

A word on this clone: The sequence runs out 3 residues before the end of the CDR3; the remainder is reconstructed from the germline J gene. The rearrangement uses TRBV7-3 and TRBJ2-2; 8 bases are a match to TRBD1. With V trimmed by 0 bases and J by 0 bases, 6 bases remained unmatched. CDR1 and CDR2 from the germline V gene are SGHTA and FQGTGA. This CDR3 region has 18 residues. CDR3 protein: CASSLTYRGSANTGELFF. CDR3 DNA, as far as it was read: TGTGCCAGCAGCTTAACGTACAGGGGGTCGGCGAACACCGGGGAG.

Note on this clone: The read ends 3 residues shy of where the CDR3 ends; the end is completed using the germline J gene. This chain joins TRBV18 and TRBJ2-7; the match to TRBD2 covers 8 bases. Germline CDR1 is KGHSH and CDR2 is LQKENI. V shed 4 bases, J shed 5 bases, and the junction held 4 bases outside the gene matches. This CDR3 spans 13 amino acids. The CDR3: CASSLGLGNEQYF. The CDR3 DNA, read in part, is TGTGCCAGCTCACTGGGACTAGGGAACGAG.

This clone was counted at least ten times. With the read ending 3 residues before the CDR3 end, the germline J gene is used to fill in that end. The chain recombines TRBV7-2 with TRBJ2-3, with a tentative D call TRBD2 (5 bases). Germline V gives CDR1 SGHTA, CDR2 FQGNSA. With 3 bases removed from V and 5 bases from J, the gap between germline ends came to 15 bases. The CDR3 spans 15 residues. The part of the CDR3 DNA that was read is TGTGCCAGCAGCTTCGGACTGATAAACATAGATACG. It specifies CASSFGLINIDT. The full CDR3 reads CASSFGLINIDTQYF.

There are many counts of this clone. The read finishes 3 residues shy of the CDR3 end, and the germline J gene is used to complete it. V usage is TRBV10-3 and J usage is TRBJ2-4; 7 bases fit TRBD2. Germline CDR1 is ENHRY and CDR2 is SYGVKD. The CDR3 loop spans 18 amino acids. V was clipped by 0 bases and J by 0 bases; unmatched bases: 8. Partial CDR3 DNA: TGTGCCATCAGTGAGTCGGGACTAACTAAACTAGCCAAAAACATT. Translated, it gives CAISESGLTKLAKNI. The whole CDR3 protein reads CAISESGLTKLAKNIQYF.

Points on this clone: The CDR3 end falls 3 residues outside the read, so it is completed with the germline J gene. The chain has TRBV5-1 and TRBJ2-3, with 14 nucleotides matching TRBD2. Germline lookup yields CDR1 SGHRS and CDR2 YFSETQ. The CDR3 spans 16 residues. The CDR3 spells CASSNPGLAGGETQYF. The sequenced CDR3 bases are TGCGCCAGCAGCAACCCCGGACTAGCGGGAGGAGAGACG.

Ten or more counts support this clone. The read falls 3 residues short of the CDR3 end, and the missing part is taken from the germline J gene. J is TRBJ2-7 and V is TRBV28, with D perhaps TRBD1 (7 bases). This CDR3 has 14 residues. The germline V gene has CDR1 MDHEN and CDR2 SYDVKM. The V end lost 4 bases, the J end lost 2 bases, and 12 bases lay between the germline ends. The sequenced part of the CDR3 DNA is TGTGCCAGCAGTTGGGCAGGGGGGACCTACGAG. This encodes CASSWAGGTYE. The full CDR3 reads CASSWAGGTYEQYF.

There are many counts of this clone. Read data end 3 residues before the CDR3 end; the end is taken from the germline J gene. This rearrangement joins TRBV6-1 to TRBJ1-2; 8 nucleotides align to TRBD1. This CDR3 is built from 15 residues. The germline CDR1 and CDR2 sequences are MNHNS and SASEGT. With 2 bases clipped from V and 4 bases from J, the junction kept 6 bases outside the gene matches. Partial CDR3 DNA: TGTGCCAGCAGTGAACCGACAGGGGCCCCCTATGGC. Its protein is CASSEPTGAPYG. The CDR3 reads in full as CASSEPTGAPYGYTF.

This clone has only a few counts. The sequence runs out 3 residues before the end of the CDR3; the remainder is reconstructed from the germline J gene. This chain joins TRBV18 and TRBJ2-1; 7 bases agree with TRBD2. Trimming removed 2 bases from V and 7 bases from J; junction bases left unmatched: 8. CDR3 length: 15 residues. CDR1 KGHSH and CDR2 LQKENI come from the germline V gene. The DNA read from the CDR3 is TGTGCCAGCTCACCAGGACTAGGGGCGGGGAATGAG. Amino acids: CASSPGLGAGNE. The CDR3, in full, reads CASSPGLGAGNEQFF.

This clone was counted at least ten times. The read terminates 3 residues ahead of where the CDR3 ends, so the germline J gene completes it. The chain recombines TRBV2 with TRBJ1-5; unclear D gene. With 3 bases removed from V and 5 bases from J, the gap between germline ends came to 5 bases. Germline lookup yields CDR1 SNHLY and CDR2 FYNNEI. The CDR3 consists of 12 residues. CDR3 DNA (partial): TGTGCCAGCAGTGATTCAGATCAGCCC. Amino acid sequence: CASSDSDQP. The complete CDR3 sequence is CASSDSDQPQHF.

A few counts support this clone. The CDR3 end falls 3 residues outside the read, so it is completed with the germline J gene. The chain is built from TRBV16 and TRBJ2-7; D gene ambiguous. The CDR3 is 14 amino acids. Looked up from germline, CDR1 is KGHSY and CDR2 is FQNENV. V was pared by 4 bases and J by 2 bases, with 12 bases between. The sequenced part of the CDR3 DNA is TGTGCCAGCAGCCTAAACGCGGAAACCTACGAG. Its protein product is CASSLNAETYE. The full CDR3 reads CASSLNAETYEQYF. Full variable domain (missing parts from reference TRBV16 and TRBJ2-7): GEEVAQTPKHLVRGEGQKAKLYCAPIKGHSYVFWYQQVLKNEFKFLISFQNENVFDETGMPKERFSAKCLPNSPCSLEIQATKLEDSAVYFCASSLNAETYEQYFGPGTRLTVT.

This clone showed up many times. The CDR3 region is CSARSPFAGVNTDTQYF. The sequenced part of the CDR3 DNA is TGCAGTGCTAGGAGCCCCTTCGCGGGGGTGAACACAGATACG. This sequence joins TRBV20-1 and TRBJ2-3; TRBD2 matches at 7 bases. Coverage ceases 3 residues before the CDR3 finishes, and the germline J gene fills in the end. The CDR3 runs 17 residues. V was pared by 3 bases and J by 2 bases, with 14 bases of the junction left unmatched. Germline V gives CDR1 DFQATT, CDR2 SNEGSKA (reference sequence).